Listed below are T cell receptor beta chains from one sample, sequenced in a study of OX40 agonist ivuxolimab in advanced cancers. TCRdb's copy holds only in-frame clones and misses some; the assay was immunoSEQ multiplex PCR. The sample lists 55,000 to 90,000 clones, around 83% occurring once. Material: CD4+ or CD8+ T cells sorted from blood, obtained in a trial of the OX40 agonist ivuxolimab. These receptor sequences come from an adult with an advanced solid tumor such as melanoma, head and neck, liver or kidney cancer. The CDR3 runs from the conserved cysteine through the conserved F or W. The order of the fields is J gene, V gene, D gene, CDR3 DNA, CDR3 protein. The D gene is left open where the match is weak.

J gene: TRBJ1-4; V gene: TRBV28; D gene: .; CDR3 DNA: TGTGCCAGCAGTTTTCCCGGGCCCTTGAGCGCTAATGAAAAACTGTTTTTT; CDR3 protein: CASSFPGPLSANEKLFF
J gene: TRBJ2-3; V gene: TRBV5-4; D gene: .; CDR3 DNA: TGTGCTCATCTCCACTCCGATCCTAGCACAGATACGCAGTATTTT; CDR3 protein: CAHLHSDPSTDTQYF
J gene: TRBJ2-7; V gene: TRBV28; D gene: .; CDR3 DNA: TGTGCCAGCACCCGAGCGGCCTACGAGCAGTACTTC; CDR3 protein: CASTRAAYEQYF
J gene: TRBJ2-5; V gene: TRBV6-5; D gene: .; CDR3 DNA: TGTGCCAGCAGTCAAAACGAGGAGACCCAGTACTTC; CDR3 protein: CASSQNEETQYF
J gene: TRBJ1-2; V gene: TRBV7-3; D gene: TRBD1; CDR3 DNA: TGTGCCAGCAGCTTAGGGCAGGGGGCGCGGGGCTACACCTTC; CDR3 protein: CASSLGQGARGYTF
J gene: TRBJ1-2; V gene: TRBV5-1; D gene: .; CDR3 DNA: TGCGCCAGCAGCTTACAGGCCGGCAGGGGCTACACCTTC; CDR3 protein: CASSLQAGRGYTF
J gene: TRBJ2-7; V gene: TRBV14; D gene: TRBD1; CDR3 DNA: TGTGCCAGCAGCCAAGTCGGACAGGGAAGCTACGAGCAGTACTTC; CDR3 protein: CASSQVGQGSYEQYF
J gene: TRBJ1-5; V gene: TRBV6-6; D gene: .; CDR3 DNA: TGTGCCAGCAGAAGTGGGACACTTTATAGCAATCAGCCCCAGCATTTT; CDR3 protein: CASRSGTLYSNQPQHF
J gene: TRBJ2-5; V gene: TRBV5-1; D gene: TRBD1; CDR3 DNA: TGCGCCAGCAGCTTGAGTACAGGGGAGGAGACCCAGTACTTC; CDR3 protein: CASSLSTGEETQYF
J gene: TRBJ1-1; V gene: TRBV7-9; D gene: .; CDR3 DNA: TGTGCCAGCAGCTGGGGGCGTGAAGCTTTCTTT; CDR3 protein: CASSWGREAFF
J gene: TRBJ1-3; V gene: TRBV7-2; D gene: .; CDR3 DNA: TGTGCCAGCAGCCCCCGTGGTAGGAGCTCTGGAAACACCATATATTTT; CDR3 protein: CASSPRGRSSGNTIYF
J gene: TRBJ2-5; V gene: TRBV19; D gene: .; CDR3 DNA: TGTGCCAGTACATCCAAATACCAAGAGACCCAGTACTTC; CDR3 protein: CASTSKYQETQYF
J gene: TRBJ1-1; V gene: TRBV29-1; D gene: TRBD1; CDR3 DNA: TGCAGCGTTCGGGGGACAGTTGAAGCTTTCTTT; CDR3 protein: CSVRGTVEAFF
J gene: TRBJ1-2; V gene: TRBV28; D gene: TRBD1; CDR3 DNA: TGTGCCAGCAGTTTACGGAAGGGGGCAGGTGGCTACACCTTC; CDR3 protein: CASSLRKGAGGYTF